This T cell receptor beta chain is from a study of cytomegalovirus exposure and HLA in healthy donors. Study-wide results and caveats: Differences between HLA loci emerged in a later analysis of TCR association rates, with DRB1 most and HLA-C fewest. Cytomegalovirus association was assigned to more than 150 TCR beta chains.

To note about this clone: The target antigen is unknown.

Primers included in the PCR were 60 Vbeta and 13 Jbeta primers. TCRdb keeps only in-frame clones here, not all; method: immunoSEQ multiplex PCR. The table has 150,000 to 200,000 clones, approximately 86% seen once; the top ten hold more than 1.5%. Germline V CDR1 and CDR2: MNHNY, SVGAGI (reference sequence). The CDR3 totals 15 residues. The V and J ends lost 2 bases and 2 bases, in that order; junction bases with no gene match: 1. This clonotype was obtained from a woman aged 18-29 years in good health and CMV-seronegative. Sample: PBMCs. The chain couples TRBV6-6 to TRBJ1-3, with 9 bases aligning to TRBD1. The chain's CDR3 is CASSYGTGTGNTIYF. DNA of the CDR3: TGTGCCAGCAGTTACGGGACAGGGACTGGAAACACCATATATTTT.